The sequence of this T cell receptor beta chain was determined in a study of T cells in Graves' hyperthyroidism and ophthalmopathy. For the study at large: The authors collected peripheral blood at initial diagnosis, before any treatment.

It was RNA transcripts that yielded the amplified TCR beta CDR3 regions. The TCR CDR3 was amplified in a first-round RT-PCR using the HTBI primer set. Each CDR3 protein gets one entry after TCRdb re-called the multiplex PCR reads with MiXCR. The sample has about 420,000 distinct CDR3 sequences, approximately 14% seen once. This clonotype was recorded at least ten times. There are 21 residues in the CDR3. Trimming cost V 3 bases and J 5 bases; bases outside gene matches: 19. The study based diagnoses on clinical symptoms, serum thyroxine and TRAb, thyroid ultrasound and orbital computed tomography. The chain uses TRBV12-3 or TRBV12-4 and TRBJ2-5; TRBD2 matches 15 bases. Source material: blood. This sequence was found in a woman aged 18-35 years with Graves' hyperthyroidism. CDR3 sequence reads: CASSLGITGLAGGLKGETQYF. In DNA, the CDR3 is TGTGCCAGCAGTTTGGGCATTACGGGACTAGCGGGAGGATTAAAGGGCGAGACCCAGTACTTC.